A single sample is the source of the 26 T cell receptor beta chains below, sequenced in a study of siplizumab effects on memory and regulatory T cells. Coculture of the mixed lymphocyte reaction cells took place at 37 degrees C and lasted around six days. Measured with immunoSEQ multiplex PCR; TCRdb has only the in-frame clones, and not every one. This sample carries about 10,000 clones, over 40% of them seen once, and the ten largest clones take roughly a tenth. No antigen has been assigned to these receptors. The material sequenced was CFSE-low (dividing) CD8+ T cells sorted from an allogeneic mixed lymphocyte reaction. All receptors come from a human donor in good health; the cells came from an allogeneic mixed lymphocyte reaction.

This chain joins TRBV4-2 and TRBJ2-7; 14 bases agree with TRBD2. Looked up from germline, CDR1 is LGHNA and CDR2 is YNFKEQ. This CDR3 has 15 residues. Trimming removed 3 bases from V and 2 bases from J; junction bases left unmatched: 0. CDR3 residues: CASSQTSGGAYEQYF. In nucleotides, the CDR3 is TGTGCCAGCAGCCAGACTAGCGGGGGGGCCTACGAGCAGTACTTC.

By proportion, this clone is medium-sized. This rearrangement joins TRBV9 to TRBJ1-1; weak D call: TRBD1 (5 bases). Trimming cost V 3 bases and J 1 base, with 10 bases left between them. CDR1 and CDR2 (germline): SGDLS, YYNGEE. The CDR3 length is 14 residues. The chain's CDR3 is CASSGEGSNTEAFF. The CDR3 coding sequence is TGTGCCAGCAGCGGGGAGGGGTCGAACACTGAAGCTTTCTTT.

This rearrangement joins TRBV6-1 to TRBJ2-1; TRBD2 is a possible D gene (6 bases). V was pared by 8 bases and J by 8 bases, with 16 bases between. Germline CDR1 reads MNHNS; CDR2 reads SASEGT. The CDR3 is made up of 13 amino acids. The CDR3 region has the DNA TGTGCCAGCGCCGCCGGGGGAGGCGATGAGCAGTTCTTC. As protein: CASAAGGGDEQFF.

This rearrangement joins TRBV15 to TRBJ2-7, with 10 bases matching TRBD1. From germline, CDR1 is LNHNV and CDR2 YYDKDF (reference sequence). V lost 0 bases, J lost 1 base, and 3 bases stayed unmatched. The CDR3 extends over 16 amino acids. CDR3 in DNA: TGTGCCACCAGCAGAGAGCGGACAGGGGGGTCCTACGAGCAGTACTTC. Amino acids: CATSRERTGGSYEQYF.

The gene calls are TRBV6-5 and TRBJ2-7, with 9 bases that match TRBD1. With V trimmed by 5 bases and J by 4 bases, 6 bases remained unmatched. The CDR3 is 14 amino acids. Germline CDR1 is MNHEY and CDR2 is SVGAGI. CDR3 in amino acids: CASSIQGALYEQYF. CDR3 DNA sequence: TGTGCCAGCAGTATACAGGGGGCGCTTTACGAGCAGTACTTC.

The rearrangement links TRBV12-5 to TRBJ2-7, with D possibly called TRBD1 or TRBD2 (5 bases each). Germline V gene data show CDR1 as LGHNT and CDR2 as FRNRAP. The CDR3 extends over 17 amino acids. Trimming took 4 bases from V and 0 from J, leaving 19 bases between them. The CDR3 sequence is CASGSEPWDAISYEQYF. Written as DNA, the CDR3 is TGTGCTAGTGGTTCGGAGCCCTGGGACGCAATCTCCTACGAGCAGTACTTC. Looking up the rest from reference TRBV12-5 and TRBJ2-7 gives the full variable domain: DARVTQTPRHKVTEMGQEVTMRCQPILGHNTVFWYRQTMMQGLELLAYFRNRAPLDDSGMPKDRFSAEMPDATLATLKIQPSEPRDSAVYFCASGSEPWDAISYEQYFGPGTRLTVT.

This clone is medium-sized (0.01 to 0.1%). The rearrangement joins TRBV6-5 to TRBJ1-1; TRBD1 is a possible D gene (5 bases). The CDR3 is 13 residues long. Trimming left V 2 bases short and J 5 bases short, with 9 bases between. CDR1 is MNHEY, CDR2 SVGAGI, per germline. The CDR3 reads CASSYGGGTEAFF. Here the CDR3 DNA reads TGTGCCAGCAGTTACGGTGGGGGGACTGAAGCTTTCTTT.

In this sample, this clone is medium-sized. V is TRBV27 and J is TRBJ2-1; D is unresolved. This CDR3 comprises 15 residues. Germline V gives CDR1 MNHEY, CDR2 SMNVEV (reference sequence). V was trimmed by 2 bases and J by 0 bases, leaving 8 bases between them. DNA of the CDR3: TGTGCCAGCAGTTTAGGCCTTAGCTCCTACAATGAGCAGTTCTTC. This sequence encodes CASSLGLSSYNEQFF.

This clone was seen only a few times. The chain has TRBV4-3 and TRBJ1-2; 10 bases fit TRBD1. Germline V lookup: CDR1 LGHNA, CDR2 YSLEER. This CDR3 is built from 15 residues. Germline trimming cut 1 base from V and 4 bases from J; bases unmatched to any gene: 3. DNA of the CDR3: TGCGCCAGCAGCCAAGGAGGACAGGGGGGCTATGGCTACACCTTC. Residues: CASSQGGQGGYGYTF.

The genes are TRBV23-1 and TRBJ1-1, with D perhaps TRBD1 (5 bases). TRBV23-1 carries the ORF label, with uncertain function. The CDR3 has 13 amino acids. Between the trimmed V and J ends, which lost 1 base and 7 bases, there was a span of 10 bases. The CDR3 spells CASSQWGKSEAFF. The CDR3 DNA reads TGCGCCAGCAGTCAATGGGGCAAGAGTGAAGCTTTCTTT.

The rearrangement joins TRBV5-4 to TRBJ2-7, with a tentative D call TRBD2 (5 bases). The CDR3 runs to 14 residues. From germline, CDR1 is SGHNT and CDR2 YYREEE (reference sequence). With 2 bases removed from V and 4 bases from J, the gap between germline ends came to 13 bases. CDR3 residues: CASSLEGGAYEQYF. The CDR3 DNA sequence: TGTGCCAGCAGCTTAGAAGGAGGAGCGTACGAGCAGTACTTC.

This clone has just one count. The chain is built from TRBV5-1 and TRBJ2-7, with unresolved D. The germline V gene has CDR1 SGHRS and CDR2 YFSETQ. The CDR3 covers 16 residues. V lost 0 bases, J lost 2 bases, and 15 bases lay in between. CDR3 protein: CASSLVPERSPYEQYF. As DNA, the CDR3 is TGCGCCAGCAGCTTGGTCCCCGAGCGTAGTCCCTACGAGCAGTACTTC.

This clone was detected a few times. The chain joins TRBV15 to TRBJ1-2; 7 bases map to TRBD1. There are 15 residues in the CDR3. The V gene end was trimmed by 3 bases and the J gene end by 6 bases; junction bases not matched to a gene: 10. The V gene's germline CDR1 is LNHNV and CDR2 YYDKDF (reference sequence). The CDR3 region has the DNA TGTGCCACCAGCAGTTTCGTTACAGGGGTCCATGGCTACACCTTC. Residues: CATSSFVTGVHGYTF.

The J gene is TRBJ1-5, the V gene TRBV27, with D perhaps TRBD1 (6 bases). CDR1 is MNHEY and CDR2 is SMNVEV in the germline V gene (reference sequence). The CDR3 has 16 amino acids. Trimming pared 4 bases from V and 0 bases from J, leaving 13 bases between. The CDR3 nucleotides read TGTGCCAGCAGTTATGGGACACCTTATAGCAATCAGCCCCAGCATTTT. It is translated as CASSYGTPYSNQPQHF.

The CDR3 here is CASSDVDWGAGGYTF. The CDR3 nucleotides are TGTGCCAGCAGTGATGTCGATTGGGGGGCGGGCGGCTACACCTTC. The chain combines TRBV2 with TRBJ1-2, with D perhaps TRBD1 (6 bases). V gave up 3 bases and J gave up 8 bases, with 19 bases separating them. Germline lookup yields CDR1 SNHLY and CDR2 FYNNEI. The CDR3 totals 15 residues.

In this sample, this clone turned up a few times. The genes are TRBV5-6 and TRBJ2-7, with 7 bases identical to TRBD1. V was clipped by 2 bases and J by 2 bases; unmatched bases: 7. Looked up from germline, CDR1 is SGHDT and CDR2 is YYEEEE. The CDR3 has 15 residues. The CDR3 region is CASSFSSRGPYEQYF. The CDR3 DNA sequence: TGTGCCAGCAGCTTCTCTTCAAGGGGGCCCTACGAGCAGTACTTC.

V usage is TRBV5-5 and J usage is TRBJ2-5; 8 positions match TRBD2. This CDR3 comprises 15 residues. J was trimmed by 1 base and V by 1 base; bases with no gene match: 3. Germline loops: CDR1 SGHKS, CDR2 YYEKEE (reference sequence). The CDR3 coding sequence is TGTGCCAGCAGCTTGCGGGGGGGCCTCCAAGAGACCCAGTACTTC. It is translated as CASSLRGGLQETQYF.

In this sample, this clone is medium-sized. This chain uses TRBV19 with TRBJ1-1; D remains ambiguous. Trimming took off 2 bases at V and 5 bases at J, with 6 bases between the two ends. The germline V gene has CDR1 LNHDA and CDR2 SQIVND (reference sequence). The CDR3 has 12 residues. CDR3 bases: TGTGCCAGTAGTATAATTGGGACTGAAGCTTTCTTT. Residues: CASSIIGTEAFF.

The rearrangement joins TRBV7-2 to TRBJ2-1; TRBD2 matches 9 bases. Germline CDR1 and CDR2: SGHTA and FQGNSA. After removal of 5 bases from V and 6 bases from J, the junction contained 5 bases not matched to a gene. The CDR3 covers 14 residues. CDR3 loop: CASSNSGRRNEQFF. CDR3 nucleotides: TGTGCCAGCAGCAATAGCGGGAGACGCAATGAGCAGTTCTTC.

This clone is deemed medium-sized (0.01 to 0.1%). The V call is TRBV4-2, the J call TRBJ2-7; D is unresolved. The germline V and J ends were trimmed by 1 base and 0 bases, with 4 bases remaining between them. This CDR3 contains 13 residues. Germline V gene data show CDR1 as LGHNA and CDR2 as YNFKEQ. Here the CDR3 DNA reads TGTGCCAGCAGCCAAGGGGCCTCCTACGAGCAGTACTTC. This gives the protein CASSQGASYEQYF.

The chain carries TRBV29-1 and TRBJ2-7, with 7 bases aligning to TRBD2. The CDR3 has 14 residues. The germline V gene encodes CDR1 SQVTM and CDR2 ANQGSEA. Losses at the gene ends were 2 bases for V and 2 bases for J; bases not matched to a gene: 6. CDR3 in DNA: TGCAGCGTTGAAAAGGGACTAATCCCCTACGAGCAGTACTTC. Its translation is CSVEKGLIPYEQYF.

This chain joins TRBV5-4 and TRBJ2-7, with D possibly called TRBD1 or TRBD2 (6 bases each). V shed 4 bases and J shed 5 bases, with 13 bases lying between them. The CDR3 is 13 amino acids. Germline V gene lookup returns CDR1 SGHNT and CDR2 YYREEE (reference sequence). CDR3 sequence: CASSSIGGHEQYF. The DNA of the CDR3 is TGTGCCAGCAGCAGTATAGGGGGGCACGAGCAGTACTTC.

In its sample, this clone was seen a few times. CDR3 sequence reads: CASSPTSGPLREQFF. CDR3 nucleotides: TGTGCCAGCAGCCCGACTAGCGGTCCTCTTCGAGAGCAGTTCTTC. The chain couples TRBV7-2 to TRBJ2-1; 9 positions agree with TRBD2. The junction had 12 bases not matched to a gene; V was cut back by 5 bases and J by 10 bases. Germline loops: CDR1 SGHTA, CDR2 FQGNSA. CDR3 length: 15 amino acids.

This clone was seen only a few times. The chain is built from TRBV9 and TRBJ2-5; D might be TRBD2 (6 bases). Trimming took 0 bases from V and 4 from J, leaving 10 bases between them. CDR3 length: 14 amino acids. Germline loops: CDR1 SGDLS, CDR2 YYNGEE. In nucleotides, the CDR3 is TGTGCCAGCAGCGTAGACTCGGGGGTAGAGACCCAGTACTTC. Protein product: CASSVDSGVETQYF.

By share, this clone ranks as medium-sized. The chain employs TRBV13 and TRBJ2-1; the match to TRBD2 covers 8 bases. Per the germline V gene, CDR1 is PRHDT and CDR2 is FYEKMQ (reference sequence). The CDR3 loop spans 14 amino acids. V shed 1 base and J 8 bases; nucleotides not matched to a gene: 4. The CDR3 DNA reads TGTGCCAGCAGCTTAGACGGGGGGGCCGATGAGCAGTTCTTC. Translating gives CASSLDGGADEQFF. The full variable domain, rest sourced from reference TRBV13 and TRBJ2-1, is AAGVIQSPRHLIKEKRETATLKCYPIPRHDTVYWYQQGPGQDPQFLISFYEKMQSDKGSIPDRFSAQQFSDYHSELNMSSLELGDSALYFCASSLDGGADEQFFGPGTRLTVL.

This chain uses TRBV4-1 with TRBJ2-7, with TRBD2 identical over 10 bases. Trimming took 3 bases from V and 4 from J; bases not matched to a gene: 9. Germline CDR1 and CDR2: MGHRA and YSYEKL. The CDR3 is made up of 16 amino acids. The chain's CDR3 is CASSHQSGGAFYEQYF. The CDR3 DNA sequence: TGCGCCAGCAGCCACCAGAGCGGGGGGGCCTTTTACGAGCAGTACTTC.